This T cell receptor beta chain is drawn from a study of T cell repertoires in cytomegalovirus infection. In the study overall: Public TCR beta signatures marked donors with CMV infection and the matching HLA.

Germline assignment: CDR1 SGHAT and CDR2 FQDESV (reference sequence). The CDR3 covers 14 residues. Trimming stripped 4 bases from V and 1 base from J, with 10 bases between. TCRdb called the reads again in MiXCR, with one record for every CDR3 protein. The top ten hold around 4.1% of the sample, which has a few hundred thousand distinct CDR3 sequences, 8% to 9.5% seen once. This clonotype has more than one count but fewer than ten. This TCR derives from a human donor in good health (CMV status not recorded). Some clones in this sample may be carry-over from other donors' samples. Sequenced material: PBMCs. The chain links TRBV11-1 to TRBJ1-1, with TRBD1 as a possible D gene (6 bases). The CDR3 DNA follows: TGTGCCAGCAGCTCTATGGACAGGAACACTGAAGCTTTCTTT. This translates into CASSSMDRNTEAFF.